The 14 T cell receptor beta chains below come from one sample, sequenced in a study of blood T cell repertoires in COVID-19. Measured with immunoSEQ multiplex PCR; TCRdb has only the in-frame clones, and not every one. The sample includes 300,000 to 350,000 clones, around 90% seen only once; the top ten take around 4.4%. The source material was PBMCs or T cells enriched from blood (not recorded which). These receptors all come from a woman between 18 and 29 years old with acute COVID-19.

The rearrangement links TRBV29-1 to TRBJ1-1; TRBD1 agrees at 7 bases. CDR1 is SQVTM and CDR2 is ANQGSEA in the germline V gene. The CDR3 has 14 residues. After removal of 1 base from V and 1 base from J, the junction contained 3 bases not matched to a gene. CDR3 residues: CSVEAHRGNTEAFF. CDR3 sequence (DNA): TGCAGCGTTGAAGCCCACAGGGGGAACACTGAAGCTTTCTTT.

The CDR3 here is CASSTGTGGNEKLFF. CDR3 DNA: TGTGCCAGCAGCACGGGGACAGGGGGAAATGAAAAACTGTTTTTT. The J gene is TRBJ1-4, the V gene TRBV7-9, with 11 positions matching TRBD1. There are 15 residues in the CDR3. Germline V gene lookup returns CDR1 SEHNR and CDR2 FQNEAQ (reference sequence). V gave up 5 bases and J gave up 5 bases; unmatched junction bases: 4. The full variable domain, in which reference TRBV7-9 and TRBJ1-4 provide the parts outside the CDR3, is DTGVSQNPRHKITKRGQNVTFRCDPISEHNRLYWYRQTLGQGPEFLTYFQNEAQLEKSRLLSDRFSAERPKGSFSTLEIQRTEQGDSAMYLCASSTGTGGNEKLFFGSGTQLSVL.

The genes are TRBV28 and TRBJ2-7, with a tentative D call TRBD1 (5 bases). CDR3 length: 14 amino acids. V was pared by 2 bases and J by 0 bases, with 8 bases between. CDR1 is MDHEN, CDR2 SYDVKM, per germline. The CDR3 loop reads CASSLDSISYEQYF. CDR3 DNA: TGTGCCAGCAGTTTAGACAGCATCTCCTACGAGCAGTACTTC.

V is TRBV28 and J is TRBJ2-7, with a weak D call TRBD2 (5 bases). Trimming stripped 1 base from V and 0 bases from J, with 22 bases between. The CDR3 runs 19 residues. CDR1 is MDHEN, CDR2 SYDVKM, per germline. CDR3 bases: TGTGCCAGCAGTTTATATACAGCGGTTCGAGGCCTGAGCTCCTACGAGCAGTACTTC. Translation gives CASSLYTAVRGLSSYEQYF.

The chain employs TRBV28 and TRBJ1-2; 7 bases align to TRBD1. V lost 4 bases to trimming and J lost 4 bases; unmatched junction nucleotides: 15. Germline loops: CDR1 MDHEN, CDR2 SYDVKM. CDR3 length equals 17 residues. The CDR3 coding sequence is TGTGCCAGCAGTTCGTCTTCCGGGACAGCTCTTCTCTATGGCTACACCTTC. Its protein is CASSSSSGTALLYGYTF.

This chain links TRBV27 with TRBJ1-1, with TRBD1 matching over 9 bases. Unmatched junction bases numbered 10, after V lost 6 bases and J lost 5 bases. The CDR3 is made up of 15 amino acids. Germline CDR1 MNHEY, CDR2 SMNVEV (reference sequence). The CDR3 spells CASRIETGGGTEAFF. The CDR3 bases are TGTGCCAGCAGGATCGAGACAGGGGGGGGGACTGAAGCTTTCTTT.

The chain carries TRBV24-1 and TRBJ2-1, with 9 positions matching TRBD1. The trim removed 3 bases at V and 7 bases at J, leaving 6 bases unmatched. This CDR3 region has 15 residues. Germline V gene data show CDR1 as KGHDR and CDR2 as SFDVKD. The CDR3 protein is CATSDKWDRVNEQFF. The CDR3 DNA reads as TGTGCCACCAGTGATAAGTGGGACAGGGTAAATGAGCAGTTCTTC.

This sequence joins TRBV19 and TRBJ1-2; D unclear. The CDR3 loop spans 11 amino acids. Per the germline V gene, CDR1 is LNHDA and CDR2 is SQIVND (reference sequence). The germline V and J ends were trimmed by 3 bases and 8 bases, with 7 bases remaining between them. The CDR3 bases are TGTGCCAGTAGTATGCAGTGGGGCTACACCTTC. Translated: CASSMQWGYTF.

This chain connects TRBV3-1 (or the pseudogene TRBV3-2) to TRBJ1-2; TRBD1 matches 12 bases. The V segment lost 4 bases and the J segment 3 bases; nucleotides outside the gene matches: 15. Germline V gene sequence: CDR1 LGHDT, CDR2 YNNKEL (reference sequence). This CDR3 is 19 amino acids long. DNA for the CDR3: TGTGCCAGCAGCCCGGTCAACCCGGGACAGGGGGCTTCTGACTATGGCTACACCTTC. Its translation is CASSPVNPGQGASDYGYTF.

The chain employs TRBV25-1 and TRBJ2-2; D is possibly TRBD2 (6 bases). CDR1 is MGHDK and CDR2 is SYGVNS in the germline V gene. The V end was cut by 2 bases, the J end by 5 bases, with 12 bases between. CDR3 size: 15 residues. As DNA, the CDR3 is TGTGCCAGCAGTGAAGGGGGGACTCAAACCGGGGAGCTGTTTTTT. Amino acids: CASSEGGTQTGELFF.

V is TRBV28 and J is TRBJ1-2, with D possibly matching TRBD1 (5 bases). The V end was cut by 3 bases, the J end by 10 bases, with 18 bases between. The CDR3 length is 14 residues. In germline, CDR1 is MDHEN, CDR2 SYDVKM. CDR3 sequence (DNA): TGTGCCAGCAGTTTGGGGGGGGGACGCAGTTTCTACACCTTC. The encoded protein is CASSLGGGRSFYTF.

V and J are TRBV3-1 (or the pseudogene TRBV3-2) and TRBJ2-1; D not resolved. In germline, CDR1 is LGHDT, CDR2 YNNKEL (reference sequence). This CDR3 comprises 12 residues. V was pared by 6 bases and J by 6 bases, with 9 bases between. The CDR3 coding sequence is TGTGCCAGCAGTCCAACATTCAATGAGCAGTTCTTC. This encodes CASSPTFNEQFF.

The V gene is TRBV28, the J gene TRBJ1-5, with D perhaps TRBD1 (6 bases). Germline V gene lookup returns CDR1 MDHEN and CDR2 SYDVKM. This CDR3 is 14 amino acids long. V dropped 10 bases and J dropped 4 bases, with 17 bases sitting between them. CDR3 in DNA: TGTGCCACAGTGTTGAGGACAGTAAATCAGCCCCAGCATTTT. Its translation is CATVLRTVNQPQHF.

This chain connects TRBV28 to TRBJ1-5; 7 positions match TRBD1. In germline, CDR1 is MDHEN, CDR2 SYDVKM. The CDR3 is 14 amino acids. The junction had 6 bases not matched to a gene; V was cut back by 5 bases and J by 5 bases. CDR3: CASSQITGDQPQHF. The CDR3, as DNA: TGTGCCAGCAGTCAGATTACAGGGGATCAGCCCCAGCATTTT.